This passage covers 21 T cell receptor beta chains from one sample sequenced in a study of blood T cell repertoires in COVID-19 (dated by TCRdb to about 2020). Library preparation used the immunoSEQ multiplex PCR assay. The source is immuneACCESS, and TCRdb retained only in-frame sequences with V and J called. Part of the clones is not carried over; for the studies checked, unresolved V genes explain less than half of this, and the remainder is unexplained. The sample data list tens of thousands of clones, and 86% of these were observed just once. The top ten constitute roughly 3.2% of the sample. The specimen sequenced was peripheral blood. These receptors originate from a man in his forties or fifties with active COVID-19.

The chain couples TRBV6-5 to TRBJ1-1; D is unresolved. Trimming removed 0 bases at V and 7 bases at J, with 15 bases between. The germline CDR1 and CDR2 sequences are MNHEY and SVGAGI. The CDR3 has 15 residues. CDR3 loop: CASSYSRSGIGEAFF. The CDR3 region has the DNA TGTGCCAGCAGTTACTCAAGGTCGGGGATTGGTGAAGCTTTCTTT.

CDR3 sequence (DNA): TGTGCCAGCAGCCGTGGAGGCGAGGATTCACCCCTCCACTTT. Translated, it gives CASSRGGEDSPLHF. The J gene is TRBJ1-6, the V gene TRBV7-9, with D uncertain. The CDR3 loop spans 14 amino acids. V lost 5 bases and J 8 bases, leaving 13 bases between the germline ends. The germline V gene has CDR1 SEHNR and CDR2 FQNEAQ (reference sequence).

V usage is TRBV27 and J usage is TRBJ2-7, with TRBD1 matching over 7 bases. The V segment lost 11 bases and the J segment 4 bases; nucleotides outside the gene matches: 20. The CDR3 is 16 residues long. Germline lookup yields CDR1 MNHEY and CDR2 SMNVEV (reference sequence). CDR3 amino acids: CAQAVQGSGQPYEQYF. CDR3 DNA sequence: TGTGCCCAAGCAGTTCAAGGGTCGGGACAGCCTTACGAGCAGTACTTC.

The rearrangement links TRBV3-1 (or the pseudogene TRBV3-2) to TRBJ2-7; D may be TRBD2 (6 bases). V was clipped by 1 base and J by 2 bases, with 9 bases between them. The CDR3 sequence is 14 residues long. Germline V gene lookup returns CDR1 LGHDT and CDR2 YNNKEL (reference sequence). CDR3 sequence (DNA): TGTGCCAGCAGCCAAGGACTAGTCCCCTACGAGCAGTACTTC. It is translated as CASSQGLVPYEQYF.

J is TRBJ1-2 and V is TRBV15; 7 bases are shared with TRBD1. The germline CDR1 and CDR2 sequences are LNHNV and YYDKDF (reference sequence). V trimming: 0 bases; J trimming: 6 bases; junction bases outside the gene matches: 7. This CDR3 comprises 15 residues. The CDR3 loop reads CATSRDRGGRDGYTF. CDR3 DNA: TGTGCCACCAGCAGAGATCGAGGGGGCAGAGATGGCTACACCTTC.

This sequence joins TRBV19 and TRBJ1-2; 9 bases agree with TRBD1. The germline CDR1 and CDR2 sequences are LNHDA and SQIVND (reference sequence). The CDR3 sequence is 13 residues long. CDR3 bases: TGTGCAGTACAGGGGGCGCCCGGCTATGGCTACACCTTC. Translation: CAVQGAPGYGYTF.

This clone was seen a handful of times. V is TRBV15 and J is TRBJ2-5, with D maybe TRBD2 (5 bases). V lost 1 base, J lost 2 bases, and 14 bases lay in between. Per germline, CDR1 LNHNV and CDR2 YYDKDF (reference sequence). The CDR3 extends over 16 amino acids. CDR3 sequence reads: CATSRGGRGTQETQYF. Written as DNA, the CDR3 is TGTGCCACCAGCAGAGGTGGACGGGGAACTCAAGAGACCCAGTACTTC. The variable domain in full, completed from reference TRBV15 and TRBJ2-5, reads DAMVIQNPRYQVTQFGKPVTLSCSQTLNHNVMYWYQQKSSQAPKLLFHYYDKDFNNEADTPDNFQSRRPNTSFCFLDIRSPGLGDTAMYLCATSRGGRGTQETQYFGPGTRLLVL.

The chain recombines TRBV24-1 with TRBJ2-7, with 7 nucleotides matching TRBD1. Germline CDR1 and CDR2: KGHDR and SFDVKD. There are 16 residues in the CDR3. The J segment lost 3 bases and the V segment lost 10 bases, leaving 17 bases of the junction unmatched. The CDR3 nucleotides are TGTGCCACTCTAGACAGGGACATTCATAAGGGCTACGAGCAGTACTTC. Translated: CATLDRDIHKGYEQYF.

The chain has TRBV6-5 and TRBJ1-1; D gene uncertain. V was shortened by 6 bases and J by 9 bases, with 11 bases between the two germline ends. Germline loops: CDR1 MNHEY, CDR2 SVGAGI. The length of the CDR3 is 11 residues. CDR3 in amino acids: CASSIGGQAFF. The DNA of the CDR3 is TGTGCCAGCAGCATCGGAGGTCAAGCTTTCTTT.

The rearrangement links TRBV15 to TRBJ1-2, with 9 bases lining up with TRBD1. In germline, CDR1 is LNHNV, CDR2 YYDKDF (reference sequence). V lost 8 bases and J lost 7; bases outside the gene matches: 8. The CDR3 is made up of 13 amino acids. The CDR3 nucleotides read TGTGCCACCGGCCGAACAGGGGGCCTTGGCTACACCTTC. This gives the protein CATGRTGGLGYTF.

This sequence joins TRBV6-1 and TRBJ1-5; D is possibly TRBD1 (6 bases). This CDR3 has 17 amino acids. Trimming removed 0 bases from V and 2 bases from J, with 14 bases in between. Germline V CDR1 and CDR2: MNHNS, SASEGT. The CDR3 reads CASSEASRGARNQPQHF. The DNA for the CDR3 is TGTGCCAGCAGTGAAGCGAGCCGGGGGGCCCGCAATCAGCCCCAGCATTTT.

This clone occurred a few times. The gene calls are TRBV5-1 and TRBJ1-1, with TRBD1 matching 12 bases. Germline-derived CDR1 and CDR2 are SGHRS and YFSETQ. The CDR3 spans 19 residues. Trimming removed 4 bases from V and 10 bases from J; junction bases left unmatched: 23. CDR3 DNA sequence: TGCGCCAGCAGCCTGGAAACCGGGACAGGGGGCTGGGGAAATGGGGGAGCTTTCTTT. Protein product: CASSLETGTGGWGNGGAFF.

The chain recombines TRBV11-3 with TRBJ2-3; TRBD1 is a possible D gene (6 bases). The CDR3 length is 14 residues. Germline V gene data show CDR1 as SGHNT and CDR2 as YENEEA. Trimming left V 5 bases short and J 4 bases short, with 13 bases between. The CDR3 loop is CASSDRTGPDTQYF. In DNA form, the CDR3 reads TGTGCCAGCAGCGACAGGACGGGGCCAGATACGCAGTATTTT.

CDR3 coding DNA: TGTGCCAGCAGTGATACGATAGCGGGAGGGACCTACGAGCAGTACTTC. Translation gives CASSDTIAGGTYEQYF. The V gene is TRBV25-1, the J gene TRBJ2-7, with TRBD2 identical over 11 bases. CDR1 is MGHDK and CDR2 is SYGVNS in the germline V gene. The CDR3 is made up of 16 amino acids. V lost 3 bases to trimming and J lost 2 bases; unmatched junction nucleotides: 6.

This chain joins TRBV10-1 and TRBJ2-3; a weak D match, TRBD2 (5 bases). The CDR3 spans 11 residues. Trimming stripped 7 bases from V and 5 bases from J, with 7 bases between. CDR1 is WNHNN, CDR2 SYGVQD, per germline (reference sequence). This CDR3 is CASNEGDTQYF. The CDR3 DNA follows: TGCGCCAGCAACGAGGGAGATACGCAGTATTTT.

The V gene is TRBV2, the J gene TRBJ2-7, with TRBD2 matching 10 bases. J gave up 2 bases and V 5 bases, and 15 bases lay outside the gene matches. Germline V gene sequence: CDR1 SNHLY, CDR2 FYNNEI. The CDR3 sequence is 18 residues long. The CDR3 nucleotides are TGTGCCAGCAGTCCGGGACAAGAATTAGCGGGAGGTACCTACGAGCAGTACTTC. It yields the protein CASSPGQELAGGTYEQYF. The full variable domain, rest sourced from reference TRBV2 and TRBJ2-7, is EPEVTQTPSHQVTQMGQEVILRCVPISNHLYFYWYRQILGQKVEFLVSFYNNEISEKSEIFDDQFSVERPDGSNFTLKIRSTKLEDSAMYFCASSPGQELAGGTYEQYFGPGTRLTVT.

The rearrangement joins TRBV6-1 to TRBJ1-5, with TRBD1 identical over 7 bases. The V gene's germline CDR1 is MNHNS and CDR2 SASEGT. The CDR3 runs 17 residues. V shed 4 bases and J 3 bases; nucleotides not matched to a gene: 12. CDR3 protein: CASSGSKGALDNQPQHF. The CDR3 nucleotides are TGTGCCAGCAGTGGAAGTAAGGGGGCGCTGGACAATCAGCCCCAGCATTTT.

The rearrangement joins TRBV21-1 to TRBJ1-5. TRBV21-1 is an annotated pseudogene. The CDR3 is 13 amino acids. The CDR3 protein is CASSRGGAVPQHF. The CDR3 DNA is TGTGCCAGCAGCAGGGGGGGCGCGGTGCCCCAGCATTTT.

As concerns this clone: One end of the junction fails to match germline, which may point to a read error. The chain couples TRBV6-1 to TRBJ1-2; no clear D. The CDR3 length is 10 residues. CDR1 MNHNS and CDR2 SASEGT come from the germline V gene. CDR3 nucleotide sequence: TGTGCCAGCAGTGAACTAAGTGTTCCCTTC. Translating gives CASSELSVPF.

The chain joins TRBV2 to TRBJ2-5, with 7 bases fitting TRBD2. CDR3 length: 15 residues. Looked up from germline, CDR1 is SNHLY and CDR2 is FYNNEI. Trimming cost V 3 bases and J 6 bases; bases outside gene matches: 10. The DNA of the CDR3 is TGTGCCAGCAGTGAGGTAGGGCTAGCGGTAAAGACCCAGTACTTC. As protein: CASSEVGLAVKTQYF.

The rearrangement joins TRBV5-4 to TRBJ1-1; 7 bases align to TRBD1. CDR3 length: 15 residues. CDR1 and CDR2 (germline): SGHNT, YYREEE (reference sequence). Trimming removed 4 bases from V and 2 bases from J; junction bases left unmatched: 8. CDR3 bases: TGTGCCAGCAGCCACCCGGACAGGCCTAACACTGAAGCTTTCTTT. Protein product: CASSHPDRPNTEAFF. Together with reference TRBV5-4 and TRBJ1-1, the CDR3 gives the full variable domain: ETGVTQSPTHLIKTRGQQVTLRCSSQSGHNTVSWYQQALGQGPQFIFQYYREEENGRGNFPPRFSGLQFPNYSSELNVNALELDDSALYLCASSHPDRPNTEAFFGQGTRLTVV.